This T cell receptor beta chain stems from a study of identical twins. In its sample, this clonotype was seen a few times. The CDR3 has 17 residues. CDR1 and CDR2 (germline): SGHRS, YFSETQ. V shed 0 bases, J shed 3 bases, and the junction held 5 bases outside the gene matches. A single record per CDR3 protein comes from TCRdb applying MiXCR to the 5' RACE reads. Among roughly 500,000 distinct CDR3 sequences listed, 20% to 25% were seen once. The sample also formed part of further work on T cells expressing NK-cell markers.

This TCR derives from a woman under 30 in good health. V usage is TRBV5-1 and J usage is TRBJ2-2; 10 bases are a match to TRBD2. The sample taken for sequencing was CD4+ T cells sorted from blood. The CDR3 sequence: CASSLVVLAGDTGELFF. The CDR3 DNA sequence: TGCGCCAGCAGCTTGGTCGTGCTAGCGGGGGACACCGGGGAGCTGTTTTTT.